This TCR beta chain was recovered during a study of cytomegalovirus exposure and HLA in healthy donors. Germline values: CDR1 DFQATT, CDR2 SNEGSKA (reference sequence). Trimming took 4 bases from V and 8 from J, leaving 9 bases between them. There are 11 residues in the CDR3. As regards this clone: Its antigen remains unidentified.

This PCR relied on a set of 60 Vbeta primers and 13 Jbeta primers. Sequencing was performed with immunoSEQ multiplex PCR; in TCRdb, only in-frame clones are kept and a portion is missing. The repertoire holds under 200,000 clones, with roughly four fifths as singletons. Whole-study results and caveats: Generally TCR sequences proved uncommon, though certain public TCRs appeared in numerous donors. Reports indicate that TCR beta sequences accurately predicted the HLA-A and HLA-B alleles of most subjects.

The source material was PBMCs. The rearrangement links TRBV20-1 to TRBJ2-1; D possibly corresponds to TRBD2 (6 bases). The receptor's source is a woman aged 50 to 60 in good health and CMV-seronegative. CDR3: CSATWGDEQFF. The CDR3 nucleotides are TGCAGTGCTACGTGGGGGGATGAGCAGTTCTTC.